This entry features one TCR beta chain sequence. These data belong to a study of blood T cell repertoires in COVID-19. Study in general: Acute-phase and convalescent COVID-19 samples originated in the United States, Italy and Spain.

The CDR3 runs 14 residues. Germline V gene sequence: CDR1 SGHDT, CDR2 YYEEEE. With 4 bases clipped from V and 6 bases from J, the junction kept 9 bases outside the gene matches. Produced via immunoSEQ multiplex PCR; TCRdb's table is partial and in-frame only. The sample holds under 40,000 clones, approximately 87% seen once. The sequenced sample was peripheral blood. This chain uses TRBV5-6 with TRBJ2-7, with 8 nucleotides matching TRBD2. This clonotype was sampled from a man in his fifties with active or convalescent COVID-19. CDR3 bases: TGTGCCAGCAGCCACCGGGAGGGCAGGAGCGAGCAGTACTTC. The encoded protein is CASSHREGRSEQYF.